This T cell receptor beta chain came from a study of blood T cell repertoires in COVID-19. About the study: Samples representing acute and convalescent COVID-19 were sourced from the United States, Italy and Spain.

The V gene's germline CDR1 is MNHNY and CDR2 SVGAGI (reference sequence). Trimming took off 6 bases at V and 1 base at J, with 17 bases between the two ends. CDR3 length equals 16 residues. In the source study's methods: Reference gene primer amplification in the assay estimated nucleated cell counts. The protocol was immunoSEQ multiplex PCR, while the TCRdb copy is restricted to in-frame clones and leaves out a portion. V and J calls and clone size are copied from that table; D and trimming were computed from the DNA. The data show 400,000 to 450,000 clones, roughly 89% seen once. The TCR was taken from a man younger than 30 with COVID-19, enrolled during active disease. The V call is TRBV6-6, the J call TRBJ2-3, with D possibly being TRBD2 (5 bases). The sequencing input was peripheral blood. The CDR3 sequence is CASRDSARERTDTQYF. CDR3 DNA: TGTGCCAGCAGGGACTCAGCAAGGGAACGCACAGATACGCAGTATTTT.